Listed here are 21 T cell receptor beta chains from one sample, sequenced in a study of tumor and adjacent non-tumor tissue in lung cancer. No cell sorting was done before RNA was extracted from the tissue. Three rounds of nested PCR, following a modified ARM-PCR protocol, produced the TCRbeta library. TCRdb re-called the multiplex PCR reads through MiXCR, storing one row per CDR3 protein. The repertoire holds around 79,000 distinct CDR3 sequences, 72% seen once, with roughly 10% in the top ten. The sequencing sample was made of lung tumor tissue. Receptor source: a woman aged 40 to 50 with non-small cell lung cancer.

Points on this clonotype: The CDR3 does not end in the conserved phenylalanine or tryptophan, so this is likely a read error. The chain couples TRBV11-3 to TRBJ2-3; 8 nucleotides agree with TRBD1. This CDR3 has 16 amino acids. V trimming: 5 bases; J trimming: 7 bases; junction bases outside the gene matches: 14. CDR1 SGHNT and CDR2 YENEEA come from the germline V gene. The CDR3 spells CASSHRTGGRINTQYY. The CDR3 region has the DNA TGTGCCAGCAGCCATCGAACAGGGGGAAGGATAAATACGCAGTATTAT.

This clonotype was detected once. The rearrangement uses TRBV2 and TRBJ2-2; D is possibly TRBD2 (7 bases). V was shortened by 11 bases and J by 9 bases, with 22 bases between the two germline ends. The CDR3 is 14 residues long. Germline values: CDR1 SNHLY, CDR2 FYNNEI. The CDR3 coding sequence is TGTGCCCAACGGGCGGGGGCGCGCACATGGGAGCTGTTTTTT. It specifies CAQRAGARTWELFF.

Points on this clonotype: Here the CDR3 omits its conserved ending phenylalanine or tryptophan, so a read error is the likely source. This chain links TRBV7-9 with TRBJ2-1; D might be TRBD1 or TRBD2, each matching 6 bases. The CDR3 has 14 residues. Germline assignment: CDR1 SEHNR and CDR2 FQNEAQ (reference sequence). With 6 bases removed from V and 9 bases from J, the gap between germline ends came to 18 bases. The CDR3 DNA sequence: TGTGCCAGCAGGCCTAATGGGGGGCGTAGTGAGCAGTTCTTA. Its translation is CASRPNGGRSEQFL.

V usage is TRBV30 and J usage is TRBJ2-6; D gene uncertain. The germline V gene has CDR1 GTSNPN and CDR2 SVGIG (reference sequence). CDR3 length: 14 residues. With 4 bases removed from V and 0 bases from J, the gap between germline ends came to 7 bases. CDR3 coding DNA: TGTGCCTGGAAGGCGAGCTCTGGGGCCAACGTCCTGACTTTC. It yields the protein CAWKASSGANVLTF.

Turning to this clonotype: One junction end does not reproduce the germline sequence, and a read error may be involved. The rearrangement joins TRBV4-1 to TRBJ1-1; D is undetermined. The CDR3 runs to 11 residues. Germline V gene lookup returns CDR1 MGHRA and CDR2 YSYEKL. The CDR3 here is CTSTGRPEAFF. The CDR3 DNA follows: TGCACCAGCACCGGTCGCCCTGAAGCTTTCTTT.

This clonotype was picked up many times. The genes are TRBV28 and TRBJ2-5, with 13 nucleotides matching TRBD2. The V and J ends lost 5 bases and 1 base, in that order; junction bases with no gene match: 4. Germline CDR1 is MDHEN and CDR2 is SYDVKM. The CDR3 covers 16 residues. CDR3 coding DNA: TGTGCCAGCAGTCTCCGACTAGCGGGAGGCCAAGAGACCCAGTACTTC. The encoded protein is CASSLRLAGGQETQYF.

J is TRBJ1-1 and V is TRBV6-5; D not certain. The CDR3 sequence is 13 residues long. The ends were cut back, 6 bases at V and 6 bases at J, with 14 bases in the middle. The germline V gene encodes CDR1 MNHEY and CDR2 SVGAGI. CDR3 region: CASRSLNGPEAFF. CDR3 in DNA: TGTGCCAGCAGATCCCTTAACGGGCCTGAAGCTTTCTTT.

This clonotype was seen a single time. The chain carries TRBV20-1 and TRBJ2-1; tentative D call: TRBD2 (5 bases). Trimming took off 7 bases at V and 9 bases at J, with 28 bases between the two ends. The germline CDR1 and CDR2 sequences are DFQATT and SNEGSKA (reference sequence). This CDR3 has 16 residues. Written as DNA, the CDR3 is TGCAGTGTTAGGCCTTCCGTGGGAGACTTAAGGGCTGAGCAGTTCTTC. It encodes CSVRPSVGDLRAEQFF.

In its sample, this clonotype was seen many times. V and J are TRBV5-4 and TRBJ2-4; D tentatively fits TRBD1 or TRBD2 (5 bases each). CDR1 is SGHNT, CDR2 YYREEE, per germline (reference sequence). CDR3 length: 14 amino acids. Trimming left V 4 bases short and J 7 bases short, with 15 bases between. The CDR3 DNA reads as TGTGCCAGCAGCCCGAGGGGTGGTTCGAACATTCAGTACTTC. It specifies CASSPRGGSNIQYF.

This chain links TRBV29-1 with TRBJ2-7; D is ambiguous. The CDR3 loop spans 11 amino acids. Trimming took off 4 bases at V and 13 bases at J, with 17 bases between the two ends. CDR1 SQVTM and CDR2 ANQGSEA come from the germline V gene. The CDR3 bases are TGCAGCGTTGGCCTAAACTACGAGTATTACTTC. Translation gives CSVGLNYEYYF.

The V and J genes are TRBV10-3 and TRBJ1-1, with D possibly being TRBD1 (5 bases). The CDR3 runs 15 residues. CDR1 ENHRY and CDR2 SYGVKD come from the germline V gene. Between the trimmed V and J ends, which lost 4 bases and 5 bases, there was a span of 17 bases. The CDR3 DNA reads TGTGCCATCAGTGGGTCCGGGGACGGGAGTACTGAAGCTTTCTTT. Translated: CAISGSGDGSTEAFF.

Comments on this clonotype: A junction end diverges from the germline sequence, so it may reflect a read error. The chain's CDR3 is CANSLMGRNEQFF. The DNA of the CDR3 is TGTGCCAACAGCTTAATGGGTCGGAATGAGCAGTTCTTC. This chain links TRBV7-2 with TRBJ2-1; D remains unclear. CDR1 is SGHTA and CDR2 is FQGNSA in the germline V gene. CDR3 length: 13 amino acids.

The chain is built from TRBV9 and TRBJ2-2; D is uncertain. Germline loops: CDR1 SGDLS, CDR2 YYNGEE. V lost 0 bases, J lost 1 base, and 7 bases lay in between. The CDR3 runs to 15 residues. The CDR3 sequence: CASSVAWGNTGELFF. CDR3 coding DNA: TGTGCCAGCAGCGTAGCTTGGGGGAACACCGGGGAGCTGTTTTTT.

As concerns this clonotype: No conserved phenylalanine or tryptophan ends this CDR3, so it is likely a read error. The chain employs TRBV6-5 and TRBJ2-7, with 8 positions matching TRBD1. CDR1 MNHEY and CDR2 SVGAGI come from the germline V gene. The length of the CDR3 is 13 residues. The CDR3 loop is CAIRGQAWDEQYL. CDR3 nucleotide sequence: TGTGCCATCAGGGGACAGGCTTGGGACGAACAGTACCTC.

Remarks on this clonotype: Compared with germline, one end of the junction differs, possibly owing to a read error. The chain couples TRBV11-3 to TRBJ2-2, with D possibly being TRBD2 (6 bases). This CDR3 is built from 14 residues. Germline CDR1 is SGHNT and CDR2 is YENEEA. CDR3 nucleotides: TGTGTCAGCAGCCCACGGGGGAACGCCGGGGAGCTGTTTTTT. It specifies CVSSPRGNAGELFF.

About this clonotype: This may be a read error, as it is one base from a much larger clone. V gene TRBV6-5 combines with J gene TRBJ1-5, with D possibly being TRBD1 (6 bases). This CDR3 has 15 amino acids. Per germline, CDR1 MNHEY and CDR2 SVGAGI. The V end was cut by 2 bases, the J end by 5 bases, with 13 bases between. In DNA, the CDR3 is TGTGCCAGCAGTTACACTACAGGGCCAGATCAGCCCCAGCATTTT. Protein product: CASSYTTGPDQPQHF.

Comment on this clonotype: One end of the junction does not line up with germline, which may come from a read error. V usage is TRBV12-3 or TRBV12-4 and J usage is TRBJ1-2; no clear D gene. The CDR3 is made up of 16 amino acids. In nucleotides, the CDR3 is TGTGTCAGCAGTCTCACGAGACTGGCCCGCCATTATGGCTACACCTTC. Encoded protein: CVSSLTRLARHYGYTF.

Details on this clonotype: A read error may produce the germline difference seen at one junction end. The rearrangement joins TRBV12-3 or TRBV12-4 to TRBJ2-7; perhaps D is TRBD1 or TRBD2 (5 bases each). This CDR3 has 14 residues. DNA for the CDR3: TGTACCAGCACCTCTACAAGGGACGCCTACGAGCAATATTTC. It is translated as CTSTSTRDAYEQYF.

On this clonotype: The CDR3 does not close with the conserved phenylalanine or tryptophan, likely indicating a read error. No DNA is shown, since the ends of the CDR3 on it are uncertain; the CDR3 is the one TCRdb lists. The genes are TRBV11-2 and TRBJ2-7; TRBD2 is the table's D call and was not checked against the DNA. The germline gives CDR1 SGHAT, CDR2 FQNNGV. 12 amino acids form the CDR3, both terminal residues included. CDR3 region: CPCSSEGYEQYL.

The rearrangement links TRBV11-2 to TRBJ2-3, with D tentatively TRBD1 (6 bases). In germline, CDR1 is SGHAT, CDR2 FQNNGV. V lost 8 bases, J lost 11 bases, and 23 bases lay in between. CDR3 length: 14 amino acids. The CDR3 region is CASGRMGTDSRQYF. CDR3 DNA sequence: TGTGCCAGCGGCCGCATGGGCACGGACAGTAGGCAGTATTTT.

In this sample, this clonotype is medium-sized. The chain employs TRBV11-2 and TRBJ2-5, with 7 nucleotides matching TRBD2. Germline CDR1 is SGHAT and CDR2 is FQNNGV. The CDR3 spans 14 residues. V lost 5 bases to trimming and J lost 1 base; unmatched junction nucleotides: 4. The CDR3 protein is CASSLSSGQETQYF. CDR3 sequence (DNA): TGTGCCAGCAGCCTCTCTAGCGGCCAAGAGACCCAGTACTTC.